This TCR beta chain was identified in a study of shared clonotypes between healthy human individuals. Study findings and constraints: Non-shared clonotypes had lower generation probabilities than clonotypes shared by all four sorted-subset donors.

In the original analysis: Filtering differed for immunoSEQ, which gave only junction sequences without quality scores. Produced via immunoSEQ multiplex PCR; TCRdb's table is partial and in-frame only. That table gives V, J and clone size, and the DNA gave D and trimming. The sample yields 2 million to 2.5 million clones, 90% to 97% seen once. Germline lookup yields CDR1 LGHNT and CDR2 FRNRAP. V was pared by 6 bases and J by 5 bases, with 13 bases between. The CDR3 sequence is 13 residues long. Into CD45RA+ naive and CD45RA-negative memory subsets, the CD4+ cells were split. Turning to this clone: Its antigen is not identified.

The clonotype was recovered from a man between 18 and 35 years old in good health. The chain has TRBV12-5 and TRBJ2-5; a weak D match, TRBD2 (6 bases). Sequenced: naive CD4+ T cells sorted from blood. Subset specified: CD45RA+ positively selected. The CDR3 DNA reads as TGTGCTAGTGGGGAGGGTTCCACGGAGACCCAGTACTTC. As protein: CASGEGSTETQYF. Based on the CDR3 plus reference TRBV12-5 and TRBJ2-5, the full variable domain is DARVTQTPRHKVTEMGQEVTMRCQPILGHNTVFWYRQTMMQGLELLAYFRNRAPLDDSGMPKDRFSAEMPDATLATLKIQPSEPRDSAVYFCASGEGSTETQYFGPGTRLLVL.